The rows below give T cell receptor beta chains drawn from one sample of a study of shared clonotypes between healthy human individuals. The repertoire was sequenced with immunoSEQ multiplex PCR; TCRdb's copy has only in-frame clones and lacks some. The sample carries about 680,000 clones, around 90% recorded once. The sequenced sample was naive CD8+ T cells sorted from blood. The receptor set was obtained from a young man in good health. Each CDR3 is given with its conserved first and last residue. Each record gives: V gene, clone size, D gene, J gene, CDR3 protein, CDR3 DNA. D genes are given only for firm matches. Size is omitted from some rows. Given values are once, few, many or a class for expanded clones.

TRBV7-9	.	TRBD2	TRBJ2-5	CASSLAPGTSWEEETQYF	TGTGCCAGCAGCTTAGCTCCCGGGACTAGTTGGGAGGAAGAGACCCAGTACTTC
TRBV27	.	TRBD2	TRBJ2-1	CASSLQVAGAGNEQFF	TGTGCCAGCAGTTTACAAGTAGCGGGAGCGGGGAATGAGCAGTTCTTC
TRBV27	.	TRBD1	TRBJ2-7	CASSETGTGGYEQYF	TGTGCCAGCAGTGAGACCGGGACAGGGGGATACGAGCAGTACTTC
TRBV19	.	.	TRBJ1-3	CASSPGNTIYF	TGTGCCAGTAGTCCTGGAAACACCATATATTTT
TRBV7-9	.	TRBD1	TRBJ2-1	CASSPSRGSYNEQFF	TGTGCCAGCAGCCCCTCCAGGGGGTCCTACAATGAGCAGTTCTTC
TRBV2	.	.	TRBJ2-1	CASSEASGFYNEQFF	TGTGCCAGCAGTGAGGCAAGCGGATTCTACAATGAGCAGTTCTTC
TRBV15	.	.	TRBJ2-1	CATSSGSSYNEQFF	TGTGCCACCAGCAGCGGGAGCTCCTACAATGAGCAGTTCTTC
TRBV10-2	once	.	TRBJ1-1	CASRVGRTNTEAFF	TGCGCCAGCAGGGTAGGACGGACAAACACTGAAGCTTTCTTT
TRBV11-2	once	.	TRBJ2-3	CASSKQGSRLGDTQYF	TGTGCCAGCAGCAAACAGGGTTCGCGCTTAGGAGATACGCAGTATTTT
TRBV7-3	.	TRBD2	TRBJ2-1	CASSPELAGGGEQFF	TGTGCCAGCAGCCCAGAACTAGCGGGAGGAGGCGAGCAGTTCTTC
TRBV29-1	.	.	TRBJ1-1	CSVDKGRLNTEAFF	TGCAGCGTTGACAAGGGCCGGTTGAACACTGAAGCTTTCTTT
TRBV7-2	.	.	TRBJ2-2	CASSPLGNTGELFF	TGTGCCAGCAGTCCCCTCGGGAACACCGGGGAGCTGTTTTTT
TRBV5-1	.	TRBD1	TRBJ2-2	CASSLDITGGTTGELFF	TGCGCCAGCAGCTTGGACATTACAGGGGGCACTACCGGGGAGCTGTTTTTT
TRBV25-1	.	.	TRBJ2-7	CASSGEEQYF	TGTGCCAGCAGTGGGGAAGAGCAGTACTTC
TRBV9	.	TRBD1	TRBJ2-5	CASSAALTGGGETQYF	TGTGCCAGCAGCGCTGCCCTGACAGGGGGAGGCGAGACCCAGTACTTC
TRBV5-6	once	.	TRBJ1-2	CASSSVAGGIYGYTF	TGTGCCAGCAGCTCCGTGGCGGGCGGTATTTATGGCTACACCTTC
TRBV10-2	.	.	TRBJ2-5	CASSVRLDQETQYF	TGCGCCAGCAGTGTCCGACTAGACCAAGAGACCCAGTACTTC